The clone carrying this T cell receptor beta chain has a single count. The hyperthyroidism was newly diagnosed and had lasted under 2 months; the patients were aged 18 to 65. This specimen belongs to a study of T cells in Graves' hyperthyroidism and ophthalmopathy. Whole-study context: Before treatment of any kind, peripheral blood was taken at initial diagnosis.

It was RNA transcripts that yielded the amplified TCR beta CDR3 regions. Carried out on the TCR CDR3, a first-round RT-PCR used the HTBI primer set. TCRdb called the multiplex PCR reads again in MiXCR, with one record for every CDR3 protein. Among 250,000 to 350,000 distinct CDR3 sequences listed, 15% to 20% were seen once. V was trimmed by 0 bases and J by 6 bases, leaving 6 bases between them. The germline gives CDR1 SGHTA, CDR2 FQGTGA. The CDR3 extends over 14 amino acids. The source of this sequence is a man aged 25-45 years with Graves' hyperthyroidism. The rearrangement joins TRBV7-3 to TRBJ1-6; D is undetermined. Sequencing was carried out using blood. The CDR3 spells CASSLTLRNSPLHF. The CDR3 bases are TGTGCCAGCAGCTTAACTCTCCGTAATTCACCCCTCCACTTT.